The clone carrying this T cell receptor beta chain was counted between two and nine times. This record belongs to a study of breast tumors, draining lymph nodes, adjacent tissues. The lymph nodes were axillary draining lymph nodes from breast cancer patients. This CDR3 comprises 14 residues. The germline V gene has CDR1 SGHNT and CDR2 YYREEE (reference sequence). V shed 4 bases and J shed 4 bases, with 14 bases lying between them. From the multiplex PCR reads, TCRdb called clonotypes with MiXCR, one entry per CDR3 protein. The sample has about 180,000 distinct CDR3 sequences, more than 25% seen once. Sequencing input: axillary lymph node tissue. This sequence was found in a female donor with breast cancer. Some clones in this sample may be carry-over from other donors' samples. The chain couples TRBV5-4 to TRBJ1-1; a possible D gene is TRBD1 (6 bases). The CDR3 region is CASSIAGDGTEAFF. In nucleotides, the CDR3 is TGTGCCAGCAGCATTGCAGGGGATGGCACTGAAGCTTTCTTT.